Each of the 29 T cell receptor beta chains below was sequenced from the same sample in a study of response to subunit inactivated influenza vaccine (dated by TCRdb to between 2018 and 2020). Library preparation employed RT-PCR. TCRdb names Illumina HiSeq 2500 as the instrument used. Clones were called with MiXCR by TCRdb after fastp trimmed the public reads at Q25, and only in-frame beta chains were retained. Rows with one shared CDR3 protein collapse into an entry with the most common genes and DNA. This sample gives some 200,000 distinct CDR3 sequences in total; more than 10% of them show up just once. In total, the top ten clones hold 25% to 35% of the sample. These sequences were also reported in another study, on T cells expressing NK-cell markers. From the second report: 5'RACE template switching, by which a universal primer site and unique molecular identifiers were added, was used to make TCR beta cDNA libraries.

The material was CD8+ T cells sorted from PBMCs, obtained approximately 13 days after vaccination. Receptors originate from a man aged 45-65 years who received an inactivated influenza vaccine. Donor details come from another sample of the same person, matched by shared clones.

This clonotype was detected a few times. This chain uses TRBV11-2 with TRBJ1-3; a weak D match, TRBD1 (6 bases). Trimming shortened V by 3 bases and J by 0 bases, and 12 bases separated the two germline ends. This CDR3 is built from 16 residues. Germline V gene data show CDR1 as SGHAT and CDR2 as FQNNGV. The CDR3 nucleotides are TGTGCCAGCAGCTTGAGGACAGCGAGCTCTGGAAACACCATATATTTT. Amino acid sequence: CASSLRTASSGNTIYF.

V and J are TRBV2 and TRBJ2-1; D unclear. The V gene lost 11 bases and the J gene lost 1 base, with 12 bases spanning the gap. This CDR3 contains 13 residues. CDR1 SNHLY and CDR2 FYNNEI come from the germline V gene. The CDR3 DNA is TGTGCCCAGGTGAAGGATTCCTACAATGAGCAGTTCTTC. Its translation is CAQVKDSYNEQFF.

The table lists this clonotype with a few counts. The chain has TRBV4-3 and TRBJ2-7, with TRBD1 matching 8 bases. The CDR3 is 16 residues long. V lost 0 bases, J lost 3 bases, and 7 bases stayed unmatched. The V gene's germline CDR1 is LGHNA and CDR2 YSLEER. This chain's CDR3 is CASSQELAGGRYEQYF. As DNA, the CDR3 is TGCGCCAGCAGCCAAGAGTTGGCAGGGGGCCGCTACGAGCAGTACTTC.

This clonotype is labeled medium-sized (0.01 to 0.1%). The V gene is TRBV29-1, the J gene TRBJ2-3; D ambiguous. Germline V gives CDR1 SQVTM, CDR2 ANQGSEA. CDR3 length: 14 residues. Trimming took off 1 base at V and 9 bases at J, with 17 bases between the two ends. CDR3: CSVEVTGRQGTQYF. CDR3 sequence (DNA): TGCAGCGTTGAAGTTACGGGCCGCCAAGGCACGCAGTATTTT.

This chain connects TRBV2 to TRBJ2-7; the match to TRBD2 covers 11 bases. The germline CDR1 and CDR2 sequences are SNHLY and FYNNEI. V was clipped by 6 bases and J by 3 bases; unmatched bases: 1. The CDR3 runs 13 residues. CDR3 sequence (DNA): TGTGCCAGCAGGACTAGCGGGGACTACGAGCAGTACTTC. Encoded protein: CASRTSGDYEQYF.

This chain connects TRBV2 to TRBJ2-2, with D hard to call. The CDR3 has 16 amino acids. V lost 0 bases and J lost 1, with 9 bases in between. The germline CDR1 and CDR2 sequences are SNHLY and FYNNEI. The CDR3 DNA reads TGTGCCAGCAGTGAAGCGTGGGGATTGAACACCGGGGAGCTGTTTTTT. Translating it yields CASSEAWGLNTGELFF. Drawing the rest from reference TRBV2 and TRBJ2-2, the complete variable domain is EPEVTQTPSHQVTQMGQEVILRCVPISNHLYFYWYRQILGQKVEFLVSFYNNEISEKSEIFDDQFSVERPDGSNFTLKIRSTKLEDSAMYFCASSEAWGLNTGELFFGEGSRLTVL.

This clonotype was found a few times. V usage is TRBV7-9 and J usage is TRBJ2-2, with 7 bases aligning to TRBD1. Germline CDR1 SEHNR, CDR2 FQNEAQ (reference sequence). Unmatched junction bases numbered 8, after V lost 3 bases and J lost 4 bases. This CDR3 has 16 residues. For the CDR3, the DNA is TGTGCCAGCAGCTTCTTACGGGACAGACTCACCGGGGAGCTGTTTTTT. Translating it yields CASSFLRDRLTGELFF.

The rearrangement links TRBV6-5 to TRBJ1-1; 7 bases line up with TRBD1. The CDR3 loop spans 14 amino acids. CDR1 is MNHEY and CDR2 is SVGAGI in the germline V gene. Trimming cost V 4 bases and J 5 bases; bases outside gene matches: 7. CDR3 DNA: TGTGCCAGCAGTTTCGGGACAGAATGGACTGAAGCTTTCTTT. As protein: CASSFGTEWTEAFF.

In this sample, this clonotype turned up a few times. The gene calls are TRBV7-2 and TRBJ2-7; possible D gene TRBD1, 6 bases. Trimming pared 0 bases from V and 3 bases from J, leaving 15 bases between. Germline V gene lookup returns CDR1 SGHTA and CDR2 FQGNSA. This CDR3 is 16 amino acids long. CDR3: CASSLARQGFLYEQYF. CDR3 coding DNA: TGTGCCAGCAGCTTAGCGAGGCAGGGGTTTCTCTACGAGCAGTACTTC. The full variable domain, in which reference TRBV7-2 and TRBJ2-7 provide the parts outside the CDR3, is GAGVSQSPSNKVTEKGKDVELRCDPISGHTALYWYRQSLGQGLEFLIYFQGNSAPDKSGLPSDRFSAERTGGSVSTLTIQRTQQEDSAVYLCASSLARQGFLYEQYFGPGTRLTVT.

Only a few counts were recorded for this clonotype. This sequence joins TRBV7-8 and TRBJ2-7; D is possibly TRBD2 (5 bases). Germline V gene lookup returns CDR1 SGHVS and CDR2 FQNEAQ. The ends were cut back, 10 bases at V and 3 bases at J, with 19 bases in the middle. The CDR3 loop spans 14 amino acids. The CDR3 bases are TGTGCCACCTCGGCGGGCCTCAGCCTCTACGAGCAGTACTTC. Its translation: CATSAGLSLYEQYF.

This clonotype has more than one count but fewer than ten. The chain uses TRBV25-1 and TRBJ1-2; possible D gene TRBD1, 5 bases. V gave up 8 bases and J gave up 8 bases, with 15 bases separating them. CDR1 is MGHDK, CDR2 SYGVNS, per germline. This CDR3 spans 12 amino acids. The CDR3 bases are TGTGCCAGCGGGGCTCCCGGGTCGGGCTACACCTTC. Its translation: CASGAPGSGYTF.

In the case of this clonotype: This may be a read error: a much more frequent sequence differs by one nucleotide. In DNA, the CDR3 is TGTGCCATCGGTGAGTCGATGGTCCCGGAGAGGGCCTCTGGGGCCAACGTCCTGACTTTC. It yields the protein CAIGESMVPERASGANVLTF. This chain joins TRBV10-3 and TRBJ2-6; maybe TRBD2 (5 bases). CDR3 length: 20 residues. CDR1 ENHRY and CDR2 SYGVKD come from the germline V gene.

The sample holds a few counts of this clonotype. This chain links TRBV3-1 with TRBJ1-6; D is perhaps TRBD1 (5 bases). This CDR3 has 20 amino acids. V dropped 0 bases and J dropped 4 bases, with 22 bases sitting between them. CDR1 is LGHDT, CDR2 YNNKEL, per germline (reference sequence). Here the CDR3 DNA reads TGTGCCAGCAGCCAAGATTTACGGTCGTTATTGGGGCCATATAATTCACCCCTCCACTTT. It specifies CASSQDLRSLLGPYNSPLHF.

The J gene is TRBJ2-7, the V gene TRBV27, with TRBD2 matching 7 bases. Germline CDR1 reads MNHEY; CDR2 reads SMNVEV (reference sequence). CDR3 length equals 14 residues. J was trimmed by 4 bases and V by 5 bases; bases with no gene match: 8. The DNA for the CDR3 is TGTGCCAGCAGTCCCACTAGCGTATATTACGAGCAGTACTTC. Translating it yields CASSPTSVYYEQYF.

This clonotype was picked up many times. The V and J genes are TRBV7-8 and TRBJ2-7; D not certain. Germline V lookup: CDR1 SGHVS, CDR2 FQNEAQ. Between the trimmed V and J ends, which lost 2 bases and 2 bases, there was a span of 10 bases. The CDR3 contains 14 residues. This chain's CDR3 is CASSLYDTTYEQYF. Here the CDR3 DNA reads TGTGCCAGCAGCTTATATGACACTACCTACGAGCAGTACTTC.

This chain connects TRBV7-9 to TRBJ1-1; D may be TRBD1 (6 bases). This CDR3 has 14 amino acids. Germline CDR1 is SEHNR and CDR2 is FQNEAQ (reference sequence). V dropped 6 bases and J dropped 0 bases, with 11 bases sitting between them. The CDR3 loop is CASSSGALNTEAFF. The CDR3 DNA follows: TGTGCCAGCAGTTCAGGGGCCCTGAACACTGAAGCTTTCTTT.

V usage is TRBV4-3 and J usage is TRBJ2-1; possible D gene TRBD1, 5 bases. CDR3 length: 14 residues. Per germline, CDR1 LGHNA and CDR2 YSLEER. Trimming cost V 0 bases and J 13 bases, with 16 bases left between them. The CDR3 DNA reads as TGCGCCAGCAGCCAAGAACTGGACAAGCCGACTCAGTTCTTC. Protein sequence: CASSQELDKPTQFF.

This clonotype was picked up a small number of times. V gene TRBV6-5 combines with J gene TRBJ2-1; no reliable D call. With 0 bases removed from V and 0 bases from J, the gap between germline ends came to 12 bases. The CDR3 loop spans 17 amino acids. The germline V gene has CDR1 MNHEY and CDR2 SVGAGI. CDR3 in amino acids: CASSYSSEESSYNEQFF. The CDR3 nucleotides are TGTGCCAGCAGTTACTCTTCAGAGGAGAGCTCCTACAATGAGCAGTTCTTC.

The CDR3 region is CAWARGNYGYTF. The CDR3 nucleotides read TGTGCCTGGGCCCGGGGGAACTATGGCTACACCTTC. The rearrangement joins TRBV30 to TRBJ1-2; maybe TRBD1 (5 bases). In germline, CDR1 is GTSNPN, CDR2 SVGIG (reference sequence). V was trimmed by 5 bases and J by 2 bases, leaving 9 bases between them. This CDR3 spans 12 amino acids. Full variable domain (outside the CDR3, taken from reference TRBV30 and TRBJ1-2): SQTIHQWPATLVQPVGSPLSLECTVEGTSNPNLYWYRQAAGRGLQLLFYSVGIGQISSEVPQNLSASRPQDRQFILSSKKLLLSDSGFYLCAWARGNYGYTFGSGTRLTVV.

This rearrangement joins TRBV28 to TRBJ2-1; perhaps TRBD2 as D (6 bases). The germline V gene encodes CDR1 MDHEN and CDR2 SYDVKM. This CDR3 has 14 residues. V was pared by 6 bases and J by 5 bases, with 14 bases between. The CDR3 DNA follows: TGTGCCAGCAGACCTGGGGACTTCAACAATGAGCAGTTCTTC. Translating it yields CASRPGDFNNEQFF.

The chain couples TRBV6-6 to TRBJ2-7; unclear D gene. This CDR3 comprises 13 residues. Germline CDR1 reads MNHNY; CDR2 reads SVGAGI (reference sequence). Deletions cut 8 bases from V and 0 bases from J, with 11 bases between. Written as DNA, the CDR3 is TGTGCCAGCGGTTGGGGTAGCTCCTACGAGCAGTACTTC. Its protein is CASGWGSSYEQYF.

As to this clonotype: The conserved final phenylalanine or tryptophan is absent from the CDR3, which likely points to a read error. The rearrangement uses TRBV11-2 and TRBJ2-7; D is unresolved. The length of the CDR3 is 15 residues. The V end was cut by 2 bases, the J end by 4 bases, with 15 bases between. In germline, CDR1 is SGHAT, CDR2 FQNNGV. For the CDR3, the DNA is TGTGCCAGCAGCTTACTCCAGGCTGCCCGATACGAGCAGTACTAC. It specifies CASSLLQAARYEQYY.

The gene calls are TRBV19 and TRBJ2-1; a possible D gene is TRBD2 (6 bases). This CDR3 has 14 amino acids. Germline CDR1 reads LNHDA; CDR2 reads SQIVND (reference sequence). Trimming took 3 bases from V and 7 from J, leaving 13 bases between them. CDR3 DNA: TGTGCCAGTAGTATTCGACTAGTTGGTAATGAGCAGTTCTTC. Translating gives CASSIRLVGNEQFF.

This clonotype was seen only a few times. This chain links TRBV15 with TRBJ2-1; 9 nucleotides agree with TRBD2. CDR1 LNHNV and CDR2 YYDKDF come from the germline V gene (reference sequence). The V and J ends lost 1 base and 4 bases, in that order; junction bases with no gene match: 2. CDR3 length equals 15 residues. Here the CDR3 reads CATSRVREGYNEQFF. The CDR3 DNA sequence: TGTGCCACCAGCAGAGTGCGGGAGGGATACAATGAGCAGTTCTTC.

Turning to this clonotype: A much more abundant neighbour one base away suggests this may be a read error. The chain carries TRBV6-2 or TRBV6-3 and TRBJ2-6, with D perhaps matching TRBD1 (5 bases). Germline-derived CDR1 and CDR2 are MNHEY and SVGEGT. This CDR3 comprises 13 residues. CDR3 nucleotides: TGTGCCAGCAGTCCCTCTGGGGCCAACGTCCTGGCTTTC. This gives the protein CASSPSGANVLAF.

As concerns this clonotype: A read error may be the cause here, since a much bigger clone is one base away. The rearrangement joins TRBV11-2 to TRBJ2-1, with 12 positions matching TRBD1. The J call may be in error: the DNA end matches TRBJ2-7 better. The CDR3 sequence is 15 residues long. From germline, CDR1 is SGHAT and CDR2 FQNNGV. The CDR3 DNA reads as TGTGCCAGCAGCTTAGAGGGACAGGGGGCGAATGAGCAGTACTTC. Protein sequence: CASSLEGQGANEQYF.

The rearrangement links TRBV5-6 to TRBJ2-7; 11 bases line up with TRBD2. J gave up 4 bases and V 4 bases, and 7 bases lay outside the gene matches. Germline CDR1 SGHDT, CDR2 YYEEEE. This CDR3 is built from 15 residues. The CDR3, as DNA: TGTGCCAGCAGCCCCCCGGGACTAGCGGTATACGAGCAGTACTTC. It specifies CASSPPGLAVYEQYF.

This clonotype was observed a single time. The genes are TRBV7-6 and TRBJ2-1; D is ambiguous. Germline lookup yields CDR1 SGHVS and CDR2 FNYEAQ. This CDR3 is 17 amino acids long. V lost 4 bases and J lost 9, with 25 bases in between. CDR3 amino acids: CASSYSPESEFAAEQFF. In DNA form, the CDR3 reads TGTGCCAGCAGCTACTCTCCCGAAAGCGAGTTTGCGGCTGAGCAGTTCTTC.

The chain employs TRBV7-6 and TRBJ2-1; D perhaps matches TRBD2 (6 bases). CDR1 and CDR2 from the germline V gene are SGHVS and FNYEAQ. The CDR3 is 14 residues long. V dropped 3 bases and J dropped 3 bases, with 9 bases sitting between them. CDR3: CASSLDSGYNEQFF. In nucleotides, the CDR3 is TGTGCCAGCAGCTTGGATAGCGGCTACAATGAGCAGTTCTTC.